This T cell receptor (beta chain) was observed in a study of shared clonotypes between healthy human individuals. Nashville, Tennessee was home to all donors, each a Caucasian adult. Of note for this clone: The antigen is unknown.

Study-level points and caveats: Naive subsets generally had larger estimated richness than memory subsets. Rarefaction showed sorted-subset sequencing was incomplete despite large depth.

The CDR3 runs 15 residues. Germline loops: CDR1 MRHNA, CDR2 SNTAGT. Trimming stripped 5 bases from V and 5 bases from J, with 16 bases between. Sequenced by immunoSEQ multiplex PCR; TCRdb stores in-frame clones only, minus some. The data show 1.4 million to 1.5 million clones, roughly 96% seen once. The TCR originated in a man aged 25-45 years in good health. Sequenced sample: naive CD4+ T cells sorted from blood. As for subset: CD45RA+ positively selected. This sequence joins TRBV6-4 and TRBJ2-1; D is perhaps TRBD2 (5 bases). The CDR3 is CASSRVPRTDNEQFF. The CDR3 nucleotides are TGTGCCAGCAGTAGGGTTCCTAGGACTGACAATGAGCAGTTCTTC.